Below are 22 T cell receptor beta chains sequenced from a single sample in a study of T cells in tuberculosis. The protocol was immunoSEQ multiplex PCR, while the TCRdb copy is restricted to in-frame clones and leaves out a portion. The data hold about 54,000 clones, with roughly 86% observed a single time. Sorting used thawed, overnight-rested PBMC stained with anti-CD3, a viability dye and GMM-loaded CD1B tetramer. The lipid loaded on the CD1B tetramers was C32 glucose monomycolate from Rhodococcus equi. The sequenced material came from CD1b-GMM tetramer-negative cells sorted from PBMCs. The receptors originated from an adult woman with latent tuberculosis.

The rearrangement links TRBV7-9 to TRBJ2-5, with D uncertain. The CDR3 runs to 16 residues. V lost 4 bases to trimming and J lost 3 bases, with 18 bases between them. CDR1 is SEHNR and CDR2 is FQNEAQ in the germline V gene (reference sequence). The CDR3 is CASSSTLHSQEETQYF. The CDR3 bases are TGTGCCAGCAGCTCGACGCTACATAGTCAGGAAGAGACCCAGTACTTC.

The rearrangement uses TRBV11-3 and TRBJ1-3, with 8 nucleotides matching TRBD1. With V trimmed by 1 base and J by 0 bases, 5 bases remained unmatched. CDR1 is SGHNT, CDR2 YENEEA, per germline. This CDR3 comprises 17 residues. CDR3 in DNA: TGTGCCAGCAGCTTAGGGGACAGGCTCCGCTCTGGAAACACCATATATTTT. This sequence encodes CASSLGDRLRSGNTIYF.

This CDR3 is CSVGGAGNTGELFF. The CDR3 DNA follows: TGCAGCGTTGGGGGCGCTGGGAACACCGGGGAGCTGTTTTTT. The chain uses TRBV29-1 and TRBJ2-2; D perhaps matches TRBD1 (5 bases). The CDR3 extends over 14 amino acids. In germline, CDR1 is SQVTM, CDR2 ANQGSEA. Trimming shortened V by 4 bases and J by 1 base, and 10 bases separated the two germline ends.

J is TRBJ2-7 and V is TRBV9; 8 bases are shared with TRBD1. The CDR3 has 15 amino acids. The J segment lost 6 bases and the V segment lost 3 bases, leaving 11 bases of the junction unmatched. Germline CDR1 reads SGDLS; CDR2 reads YYNGEE. The CDR3 here is CASSAFTGGVGEQYF. In DNA, the CDR3 is TGTGCCAGCAGCGCCTTTACAGGGGGAGTCGGCGAGCAGTACTTC.

The CDR3 here is CASSEQAGSGNTIYF. CDR3 in DNA: TGTGCCAGCAGTGAACAGGCAGGGTCCGGAAACACCATATATTTT. The chain links TRBV6-1 to TRBJ1-3; a weak D match, TRBD1 (5 bases). V shed 2 bases and J shed 4 bases, with 12 bases lying between them. Germline CDR1 is MNHNS and CDR2 is SASEGT. The CDR3 has 15 amino acids.

The V gene is TRBV7-6, the J gene TRBJ2-6; no reliable D call. Germline lookup yields CDR1 SGHVS and CDR2 FNYEAQ. Trimming pared 3 bases from V and 4 bases from J, leaving 4 bases between. The CDR3 totals 13 residues. The CDR3 here is CASSFFGANVLTF. Here the CDR3 DNA reads TGTGCCAGCAGCTTCTTCGGGGCCAACGTCCTGACTTTC.

The chain combines TRBV7-2 with TRBJ2-2; a possible D gene is TRBD2 (6 bases). V lost 4 bases and J lost 6, with 12 bases in between. The germline CDR1 and CDR2 sequences are SGHTA and FQGNSA. The CDR3 extends over 14 amino acids. Here the CDR3 DNA reads TGTGCCAGCAGCTCAAGACTAGTCCCCGGGGAGCTGTTTTTT. The encoded protein is CASSSRLVPGELFF.

In its sample, this clone ranks as medium-sized (0.01 to 0.1%). The V and J genes are TRBV19 and TRBJ1-4; weak D call: TRBD1 (6 bases). This CDR3 contains 15 residues. CDR1 and CDR2 (germline): LNHDA, SQIVND (reference sequence). The germline V and J ends were trimmed by 4 bases and 8 bases, with 17 bases remaining between them. CDR3 nucleotide sequence: TGTGCCAGTAGTAGCCTACAGGGCGGAGCAGAAAAACTGTTTTTT. Residues: CASSSLQGGAEKLFF.

There are a few counts of this clone. The CDR3 DNA sequence: TGTGCCAGCAGCCTTCAACAGGGGAGCGGAAACACCATATATTTT. Encoded protein: CASSLQQGSGNTIYF. The rearrangement links TRBV9 to TRBJ1-3, with 7 bases matching TRBD1. The J segment lost 4 bases and the V segment lost 4 bases, leaving 8 bases of the junction unmatched. Germline V gene sequence: CDR1 SGDLS, CDR2 YYNGEE. The CDR3 is 15 residues long.

The chain has TRBV6-5 and TRBJ1-2; D might be TRBD1 (5 bases). V was clipped by 7 bases and J by 5 bases, with 17 bases between them. Germline lookup yields CDR1 MNHEY and CDR2 SVGAGI. The CDR3 contains 14 residues. CDR3 sequence: CASTSPTVDYGYTF. CDR3 nucleotides: TGTGCCAGCACATCCCCGACAGTCGATTATGGCTACACCTTC.

The chain links TRBV7-8 to TRBJ2-1; D is undetermined. Germline V gene data show CDR1 as SGHVS and CDR2 as FQNEAQ. CDR3 length: 15 residues. Trimming left V 4 bases short and J 5 bases short, with 15 bases between. The CDR3 here is CASSSQHPINNEQFF. In DNA, the CDR3 is TGTGCCAGCAGCTCCCAACATCCGATAAACAATGAGCAGTTCTTC.

The rearrangement uses TRBV5-4 and TRBJ1-1; D is undetermined. The CDR3 spans 14 residues. Per germline, CDR1 SGHNT and CDR2 YYREEE (reference sequence). V shed 2 bases and J shed 4 bases, with 12 bases lying between them. The CDR3 sequence is CASSFMHRVTEAFF. CDR3 nucleotides: TGTGCCAGCAGCTTTATGCATCGGGTCACTGAAGCTTTCTTT.

The V gene is TRBV6-5, the J gene TRBJ2-3, with TRBD1 matching over 9 bases. This CDR3 is 15 amino acids long. Per germline, CDR1 MNHEY and CDR2 SVGAGI. J gave up 2 bases and V 4 bases, and 4 bases lay outside the gene matches. The CDR3 protein is CASSSGQGYTDTQYF. The CDR3 bases are TGTGCCAGCAGTTCGGGACAGGGATACACAGATACGCAGTATTTT.

This clone was seen once. The CDR3 DNA reads TGCGCCAGCAGCCAAGAGTGGCGGACAGCGAATCAGCCCCAGCATTTT. It codes for CASSQEWRTANQPQHF. The V and J genes are TRBV4-1 and TRBJ1-5; TRBD1 might be the D (6 bases). Germline CDR1 is MGHRA and CDR2 is YSYEKL. The CDR3 totals 16 residues. The V gene lost 0 bases and the J gene lost 4 bases, with 13 bases spanning the gap.

This chain links TRBV28 with TRBJ2-5; perhaps TRBD1 as D (5 bases). The J call may be faulty, since TRBJ2-7 better matches the DNA end. Germline values: CDR1 MDHEN, CDR2 SYDVKM. This CDR3 has 14 residues. This CDR3 is CASSLMGPVYEQYF. CDR3 sequence (DNA): TGTGCCAGCAGTTTAATGGGGCCAGTCTACGAGCAGTACTTC.

This chain connects TRBV18 to TRBJ2-1; 8 nucleotides line up with TRBD2. J gave up 2 bases and V 6 bases, and 6 bases lay outside the gene matches. The V gene's germline CDR1 is KGHSH and CDR2 LQKENI. CDR3 length: 15 amino acids. CDR3 bases: TGTGCCAGCTCGCGAGCGGGGGAGACCTACAATGAGCAGTTCTTC. Translated, it gives CASSRAGETYNEQFF.

The genes are TRBV5-1 and TRBJ2-1; possibly TRBD1 for D (7 bases). Per the germline V gene, CDR1 is SGHRS and CDR2 is YFSETQ. Trimming removed 4 bases at V and 3 bases at J, with 8 bases between. This CDR3 is 13 amino acids long. CDR3 bases: TGCGCCAGCAGCCAGGGGGGCTACAATGAGCAGTTCTTC. This encodes CASSQGGYNEQFF. The full variable domain, its missing parts supplied by reference TRBV5-1 and TRBJ2-1, is KAGVTQTPRYLIKTRGQQVTLSCSPISGHRSVSWYQQTPGQGLQFLFEYFSETQRNKGNFPGRFSGRQFSNSRSEMNVSTLELGDSALYLCASSQGGYNEQFFGPGTRLTVL.

The chain uses TRBV7-9 and TRBJ2-7; D might be TRBD1 (6 bases). V dropped 4 bases and J dropped 3 bases, with 7 bases sitting between them. The CDR3 runs to 12 residues. Germline V gene data show CDR1 as SEHNR and CDR2 as FQNEAQ (reference sequence). The CDR3 DNA is TGTGCCAGCAGCTGGGACAACTACGAGCAGTACTTC. Its protein product is CASSWDNYEQYF.

The chain recombines TRBV7-9 with TRBJ2-5; D not certain. Per the germline V gene, CDR1 is SEHNR and CDR2 is FQNEAQ (reference sequence). V lost 1 base and J 11 bases, leaving 8 bases between the germline ends. The CDR3 has 11 residues. CDR3 in amino acids: CASSLGGPQYF. The CDR3 DNA sequence: TGTGCCAGCAGCTTAGGAGGCCCTCAGTACTTC. The whole variable domain, remainder taken from reference TRBV7-9 and TRBJ2-5, is DTGVSQNPRHKITKRGQNVTFRCDPISEHNRLYWYRQTLGQGPEFLTYFQNEAQLEKSRLLSDRFSAERPKGSFSTLEIQRTEQGDSAMYLCASSLGGPQYFGPGTRLLVL.

The CDR3 region is CASSPGTVGRSDTQYF. DNA for the CDR3: TGTGCCAGCAGCCCAGGGACTGTGGGGAGGTCAGATACGCAGTATTTT. This sequence joins TRBV13 and TRBJ2-3, with D possibly TRBD2 on 6 matching bases. Trimming took 5 bases from V and 4 from J, leaving 19 bases between them. The CDR3 contains 16 residues. Germline-derived CDR1 and CDR2 are PRHDT and FYEKMQ (reference sequence).

The rearrangement uses TRBV30 and TRBJ2-7; the match to TRBD1 covers 7 bases. CDR1 is GTSNPN, CDR2 SVGIG, per germline (reference sequence). With 1 base clipped from V and 0 bases from J, the junction kept 9 bases outside the gene matches. This CDR3 has 16 amino acids. CDR3 sequence (DNA): TGTGCCTGGAGTGAGCCTCGGGACAGAGACTCCTACGAGCAGTACTTC. Translating it yields CAWSEPRDRDSYEQYF.

This chain links TRBV19 with TRBJ1-2; D might be TRBD1 (6 bases). Between the trimmed V and J ends, which lost 6 bases and 8 bases, there was a span of 16 bases. The germline V gene encodes CDR1 LNHDA and CDR2 SQIVND (reference sequence). This CDR3 is built from 13 residues. Written as DNA, the CDR3 is TGTGCCAGTAGGGAACCACAGGGACCAGGCTACACCTTC. Residues: CASREPQGPGYTF.